One and the same sample provided the 18 T cell receptor beta chains below, sequenced in a study of T cell responses to AZD1222 COVID-19 vaccine. The assay was immunoSEQ multiplex PCR, and TCRdb's table has in-frame clones only and misses some. Seen here are roughly 180,000 clones, 85% to 90% observed once, and the top ten hold approximately 6.9%. Specimen: peripheral blood, collected on day 0 of AZD1222 vaccination. The receptors shown here come from an adult in good health.

The gene calls are TRBV13 and TRBJ2-2, with 11 bases that match TRBD2. This CDR3 has 18 amino acids. J was trimmed by 6 bases and V by 5 bases; bases with no gene match: 14. Germline V gene data show CDR1 as PRHDT and CDR2 as FYEKMQ (reference sequence). The chain's CDR3 is CASSTTALSGGAAGELFF. CDR3 DNA sequence: TGTGCCAGCAGCACCACTGCGCTTAGCGGGGGGGCCGCCGGGGAGCTGTTTTTT.

J is TRBJ2-1 and V is TRBV11-1, with D possibly TRBD2 on 5 matching bases. Germline CDR1 SGHAT, CDR2 FQDESV (reference sequence). Trimming left V 3 bases short and J 6 bases short, with 9 bases between. The CDR3 runs to 13 residues. The CDR3 here is CASSFYRGNEQFF. DNA for the CDR3: TGTGCCAGCAGCTTTTATCGGGGCAATGAGCAGTTCTTC. The complete variable domain, with remaining parts taken from reference TRBV11-1 and TRBJ2-1, reads EAEVAQSPRYKITEKSQAVAFWCDPISGHATLYWYRQILGQGPELLVQFQDESVVDDSQLPKDRFSAERLKGVDSTLKIQPAELGDSAMYLCASSFYRGNEQFFGPGTRLTVL.

This clone was found once. The J gene is TRBJ1-2, the V gene TRBV30, with 8 positions matching TRBD1. CDR1 GTSNPN and CDR2 SVGIG come from the germline V gene (reference sequence). Trimming cost V 8 bases and J 6 bases; bases outside gene matches: 17. This CDR3 has 15 residues. The CDR3 spells CARQDRVFRSHGYTF. In nucleotides, the CDR3 is TGTGCCCGACAGGACAGGGTTTTTCGTTCGCATGGCTACACCTTC.

V usage is TRBV7-9 and J usage is TRBJ2-3; D is unclear. The germline V and J ends were trimmed by 2 bases and 0 bases, with 6 bases remaining between them. Germline V gene lookup returns CDR1 SEHNR and CDR2 FQNEAQ (reference sequence). The CDR3 sequence is 14 residues long. CDR3 amino acids: CASSLNPSTDTQYF. The CDR3 DNA reads TGTGCCAGCAGCTTAAATCCTAGCACAGATACGCAGTATTTT. The full variable domain, with the rest looked up from reference TRBV7-9 and TRBJ2-3, is DTGVSQNPRHKITKRGQNVTFRCDPISEHNRLYWYRQTLGQGPEFLTYFQNEAQLEKSRLLSDRFSAERPKGSFSTLEIQRTEQGDSAMYLCASSLNPSTDTQYFGPGTRLTVL.

This rearrangement joins TRBV18 to TRBJ2-7; TRBD1 is a possible D gene (6 bases). V lost 6 bases and J lost 2, with 11 bases in between. The germline CDR1 and CDR2 sequences are KGHSH and LQKENI. There are 13 residues in the CDR3. CDR3 nucleotides: TGTGCCAGCTCGCCAGGGGAGACCTACGAGCAGTACTTC. Amino acids: CASSPGETYEQYF.

The rearrangement joins TRBV27 to TRBJ2-5, with D unresolved. The CDR3 covers 13 residues. The germline gives CDR1 MNHEY, CDR2 SMNVEV (reference sequence). V lost 6 bases and J 2 bases, leaving 10 bases between the germline ends. CDR3 in amino acids: CASSSPFQETQYF. DNA of the CDR3: TGTGCCAGCAGCTCGCCCTTTCAAGAGACCCAGTACTTC.

The rearrangement uses TRBV4-1 and TRBJ2-5; D might be TRBD2 (5 bases). This CDR3 contains 13 residues. The V end lost 3 bases, the J end lost 2 bases, and 7 bases lay between the germline ends. Germline assignment: CDR1 MGHRA and CDR2 YSYEKL. CDR3 region: CASSHPGQETQYF. Here the CDR3 DNA reads TGCGCCAGCAGCCACCCGGGACAAGAGACCCAGTACTTC.

This rearrangement joins TRBV6-5 to TRBJ1-6, with TRBD1 identical over 7 bases. The CDR3 consists of 13 residues. Germline V lookup: CDR1 MNHEY, CDR2 SVGAGI. Unmatched junction bases numbered 4, after V lost 8 bases and J lost 6 bases. CDR3 in DNA: TGTGCCAGCGGGACAGAGAGTAATTCACCCCTCCACTTT. It is translated as CASGTESNSPLHF.

The V and J genes are TRBV5-1 and TRBJ2-7; D is possibly TRBD1 (6 bases). This CDR3 spans 16 amino acids. Germline loops: CDR1 SGHRS, CDR2 YFSETQ. V lost 1 base to trimming and J lost 2 bases, with 16 bases between them. The DNA for the CDR3 is TGCGCCAGCAGCTTGATCCCCGGGACATTGACCTACGAGCAGTACTTC. The encoded protein is CASSLIPGTLTYEQYF.

This sequence joins TRBV5-1 and TRBJ1-5; D unresolved. CDR1 and CDR2 from the germline V gene are SGHRS and YFSETQ. The CDR3 has 14 amino acids. Trimming shortened V by 1 base and J by 0 bases, and 5 bases separated the two germline ends. The CDR3 region is CASSLYGSNQPQHF. The DNA for the CDR3 is TGCGCCAGCAGCTTGTATGGTAGCAATCAGCCCCAGCATTTT.

V usage is TRBV15 and J usage is TRBJ2-7; D call uncertain. The CDR3 extends over 15 amino acids. Germline assignment: CDR1 LNHNV and CDR2 YYDKDF (reference sequence). V lost 3 bases and J 0 bases, leaving 12 bases between the germline ends. CDR3 sequence: CATSSDPSRSYEQYF. The CDR3 DNA reads TGTGCCACCAGCAGCGACCCTTCCCGCTCCTACGAGCAGTACTTC. Together with reference TRBV15 and TRBJ2-7, the CDR3 gives the full variable domain: DAMVIQNPRYQVTQFGKPVTLSCSQTLNHNVMYWYQQKSSQAPKLLFHYYDKDFNNEADTPDNFQSRRPNTSFCFLDIRSPGLGDTAMYLCATSSDPSRSYEQYFGPGTRLTVT.

The chain couples TRBV12-5 to TRBJ2-2, with D possibly matching TRBD2 (5 bases). This CDR3 is 14 amino acids long. Trimming took off 1 base at V and 6 bases at J, with 9 bases between the two ends. Germline V gene sequence: CDR1 LGHNT, CDR2 FRNRAP. CDR3 in DNA: TGTGCTAGTGGTTTGGGAGGGTCTGCCGGGGAGCTGTTTTTT. This codes for CASGLGGSAGELFF.

The chain couples TRBV3-1 (or the pseudogene TRBV3-2) to TRBJ1-2; no reliable D call. This CDR3 is built from 14 residues. Germline V gene sequence: CDR1 LGHDT, CDR2 YNNKEL (reference sequence). Trimming took 2 bases from V and 4 from J, leaving 11 bases between them. The CDR3 region has the DNA TGTGCCAGCAGCCAACCGGATTTGGGCTATGGCTACACCTTC. It yields the protein CASSQPDLGYGYTF.

The chain has TRBV28 and TRBJ1-2; the match to TRBD1 covers 8 bases. CDR1 and CDR2 (germline): MDHEN, SYDVKM. The CDR3 loop spans 13 amino acids. After removal of 4 bases from V and 8 bases from J, the junction contained 6 bases not matched to a gene. The chain's CDR3 is CASSSRGRGGYTF. In DNA form, the CDR3 reads TGTGCCAGCAGTTCCAGGGGGCGAGGCGGCTACACCTTC.

This clone was seen a single time. The chain recombines TRBV10-2 with TRBJ1-1; no clear D gene. CDR1 WSHSY and CDR2 SAAADI come from the germline V gene. CDR3 length: 14 residues. Trimming removed 3 bases from V and 5 bases from J, with 13 bases in between. CDR3 region: CASSEGGGYTEAFF. The CDR3 DNA reads TGCGCCAGCAGTGAAGGAGGCGGTTATACTGAAGCTTTCTTT.

The genes are TRBV11-3 and TRBJ2-2; 8 bases agree with TRBD2. V dropped 1 base and J dropped 4; count of bases not matched to a gene: 8. CDR1 is SGHNT, CDR2 YENEEA, per germline. The CDR3 consists of 17 residues. The CDR3 protein is CASSLAPGLGGTGELFF. DNA for the CDR3: TGTGCCAGCAGCTTAGCGCCGGGACTAGGGGGCACCGGGGAGCTGTTTTTT.

The chain is built from TRBV16 and TRBJ1-2, with D possibly matching TRBD1 (5 bases). There are 14 residues in the CDR3. The V gene's germline CDR1 is KGHSY and CDR2 FQNENV. Trimming removed 2 bases at V and 2 bases at J, with 9 bases between. The CDR3 DNA is TGTGCCAGCAGCCAACGAGGGGAGAACTATGGCTACACCTTC. This encodes CASSQRGENYGYTF. Full variable domain (outside the CDR3, taken from reference TRBV16 and TRBJ1-2): GEEVAQTPKHLVRGEGQKAKLYCAPIKGHSYVFWYQQVLKNEFKFLISFQNENVFDETGMPKERFSAKCLPNSPCSLEIQATKLEDSAVYFCASSQRGENYGYTFGSGTRLTVV.

There are a few counts of this clone. The rearrangement joins TRBV29-1 to TRBJ1-1, with D perhaps matching TRBD1 (5 bases). V dropped 7 bases and J dropped 1 base, with 19 bases sitting between them. The CDR3 is made up of 15 amino acids. Germline values: CDR1 SQVTM, CDR2 ANQGSEA. The CDR3, as DNA: TGCAGCGCTTTGGGCCGGGACGGCCAGAACACTGAAGCTTTCTTT. This translates into CSALGRDGQNTEAFF.